This TCR beta chain was observed in a study of blood T cell repertoires in COVID-19. Study information: Material from acute and convalescent COVID-19 was sourced from the United States, Italy and Spain. T cells, B-cell-depleted T cells, or PBMCs provided the cDNA or gDNA that served as material.

Authors' data handling: Amplification of reference gene primers was used by the study to estimate nucleated cell counts. TCRdb keeps only in-frame clones here, not all; method: immunoSEQ multiplex PCR. V, J and clone size are taken as reported in that table, and D and trimming were inferred from the DNA itself. Of fewer than 250,000 clones listed, just under 85% are singletons. The clonotype originates from a woman aged 45-65 years with active or convalescent COVID-19. The source material was peripheral blood.

CDR3 amino acids: CASSLALAGGFNEQFF. The CDR3 DNA reads TGTGCCAGCAGCTTAGCGCTAGCGGGAGGGTTCAATGAGCAGTTCTTC. V is TRBV7-2 and J is TRBJ2-1, with 12 bases aligning to TRBD2. Germline V gene sequence: CDR1 SGHTA, CDR2 FQGNSA. V dropped 0 bases and J dropped 6; count of bases not matched to a gene: 3. The CDR3 covers 16 residues.